These T cell receptor beta chains were read from a single sample in a study of control samples from healthy donors and cancer patients. The repertoire was sequenced with immunoSEQ multiplex PCR; TCRdb's copy has only in-frame clones and lacks some. The sample has over 100,000 clones, approximately 90% seen once; the top ten hold approximately 3.2%. Sequencing was performed on blood. The receptors here all came from a man aged 35-49 years in good health. The CDR3 runs from the conserved cysteine through the conserved F or W. Each record gives: CDR3 length, V gene, J gene, D gene, clone size, CDR3 protein, CDR3 DNA. D genes are given only for firm matches. Only some rows state a clone size, as once, few, many or a class for expanded clones.

14	TRBV6-4	TRBJ2-3	NA	NA	CASSAQTGTDTQYF	TGTGCCAGCAGTGCACAGACTGGCACAGATACGCAGTATTTT
12	TRBV20-1	TRBJ1-5	NA	NA	CSASAGAQPQHF	TGCAGTGCTAGTGCGGGGGCACAGCCCCAGCATTTT
17	TRBV18	TRBJ2-7	TRBD1	NA	CASSPGSGQGIVYEQYF	TGTGCCAGCTCACCCGGTTCGGGACAGGGAATTGTTTACGAGCAGTACTTC
13	TRBV5-6	TRBJ1-5	NA	NA	CASSVQGNQPQHF	TGTGCCAGCAGCGTTCAGGGGAATCAGCCCCAGCATTTT
14	TRBV4-1	TRBJ2-1	NA	NA	CASSQLGGTNEQFF	TGCGCCAGCAGCCAACTGGGGGGAACCAATGAGCAGTTCTTC
15	TRBV21-1	TRBJ1-1	NA	NA	CASSKVGREATEAFF	TGTGCCAGCAGCAAAGTAGGCAGGGAGGCCACTGAAGCTTTCTTT
14	TRBV6-5	TRBJ1-1	NA	NA	CASSYSVGNTEAFF	TGTGCCAGCAGTTATTCCGTAGGGAACACTGAAGCTTTCTTT
18	TRBV6-8	TRBJ2-1	TRBD2	NA	CASSYSPGLAGADNEQFF	TGTGCCAGCAGTTACTCGCCGGGACTAGCGGGGGCTGACAATGAGCAGTTCTTC
12	TRBV30	TRBJ2-5	NA	NA	CAWSVSGETQYF	TGTGCCTGGAGTGTGTCCGGGGAGACCCAGTACTTC
13	TRBV9	TRBJ2-3	NA	NA	CASSVVGTDTQYF	TGTGCCAGCAGCGTAGTTGGCACAGATACGCAGTATTTT
15	TRBV5-4	TRBJ2-1	TRBD2	NA	CASSLDRGGYNEQFF	TGTGCCAGCAGCTTGGATCGGGGGGGATACAATGAGCAGTTCTTC
18	TRBV4-1	TRBJ2-6	NA	once	CASSQVHGNVLRANVLTF	TGCGCCAGCAGCCAAGTTCACGGAAACGTCTTGCGGGCCAACGTCCTGACTTTC
15	TRBV24-1	TRBJ1-1	TRBD1	NA	CATSDSGQMNTEAFF	TGTGCCACCAGTGACTCGGGACAGATGAACACTGAAGCTTTCTTT
14	TRBV28	TRBJ1-1	NA	NA	CASSLSGALTEAFF	TGTGCCAGCAGTCTCTCGGGGGCTCTCACTGAAGCTTTCTTT
14	TRBV3-1/TRBV3-2	TRBJ2-5	TRBD2	NA	CASTKRDSGETQYF	TGTGCCAGCACCAAACGGGATAGCGGGGAGACCCAGTACTTC
16	TRBV5-6	TRBJ2-5	TRBD2	NA	CASSLVGSGVQETQYF	TGTGCCAGCAGCTTGGTTGGTAGCGGGGTTCAAGAGACCCAGTACTTC
17	TRBV7-6	TRBJ2-5	TRBD2	NA	CASSFPEGRGGRETQYF	TGTGCCAGCAGCTTCCCCGAAGGGCGGGGGGGCCGTGAGACCCAGTACTTC
15	TRBV6-1	TRBJ1-5	NA	NA	CASSEASGKGQPQHF	TGTGCCAGCAGTGAAGCGTCAGGGAAAGGACAGCCCCAGCATTTT
13	TRBV5-1	TRBJ2-3	NA	NA	CASSTGEADTQYF	TGCGCCAGCAGCACCGGGGAAGCAGATACGCAGTATTTT
14	TRBV6-5	TRBJ1-2	NA	NA	CASSYSTEGFGYTF	TGTGCCAGCAGTTACTCTACGGAGGGATTCGGCTACACCTTC
15	TRBV7-8	TRBJ2-7	NA	NA	CASSNDRIQAYEQYF	TGTGCCAGCAGCAACGACAGGATACAAGCCTACGAGCAGTACTTC
15	TRBV11-1	TRBJ2-6	NA	NA	CTTRGWAPGANVLTF	TGTACGACCCGAGGGTGGGCTCCTGGGGCCAACGTCCTGACTTTC
14	TRBV6-5	TRBJ2-2	NA	NA	CASRAGPNTGELFF	TGTGCCAGCAGAGCCGGGCCCAACACCGGGGAGCTGTTTTTT
16	TRBV7-2	TRBJ1-2	TRBD1	once	CASSPQGTGTNYGYTF	TGTGCCAGCAGCCCACAGGGGACAGGAACGAACTATGGCTACACCTTC
16	TRBV11-3	TRBJ2-7	NA	once	CASSLEFGQSSYEQYF	TGTGCCAGCAGCTTAGAGTTCGGACAGAGCTCCTACGAGCAGTACTTC
13	TRBV11-1	TRBJ1-1	NA	NA	CASSLGMNTEAFF	TGTGCCAGCAGCTTAGGAATGAACACTGAAGCTTTCTTT
16	TRBV10-1	TRBJ1-5	TRBD1	NA	CASIDRGEGFNQPQHF	TGCGCCAGTATTGACAGGGGAGAGGGTTTCAATCAGCCCCAGCATTTT
17	TRBV5-6	TRBJ1-4	TRBD1	once	CASSGPGTGGFNEKLFF	TGTGCCAGCAGCGGACCCGGGACAGGGGGTTTTAACGAAAAACTGTTTTTT
17	TRBV4-1	TRBJ2-3	NA	NA	CASSLLTGPTSTDTQYF	TGCGCCAGCAGCCTGTTAACAGGGCCGACAAGCACAGATACGCAGTATTTT
15	TRBV5-4	TRBJ2-5	NA	NA	CASSFSGGAKETQYF	TGTGCCAGCAGCTTTTCAGGGGGGGCCAAGGAGACCCAGTACTTC
16	TRBV27	TRBJ2-7	TRBD2	NA	CASSLSLAGARYEQYF	TGTGCCAGCAGTTTATCCCTAGCGGGGGCTAGATACGAGCAGTACTTC
16	TRBV27	TRBJ2-7	NA	NA	CASSFGGGGGSYEQYF	TGTGCCAGCAGTTTCGGAGGGGGGGGAGGCTCCTACGAGCAGTACTTC
15	TRBV5-1	TRBJ1-5	TRBD1	few	CASSEGTGGYQPQHF	TGCGCCAGCAGCGAAGGGACAGGGGGCTATCAGCCCCAGCATTTT
13	TRBV7-2	TRBJ2-7	NA	NA	CASTGYGAYEQYF	TGTGCCAGCACCGGGTACGGAGCATACGAGCAGTACTTC
15	TRBV3-1/TRBV3-2	TRBJ1-2	NA	NA	CASSPPVAANYGYTF	TGTGCCAGCAGCCCCCCAGTCGCAGCTAACTATGGCTACACCTTC
14	TRBV9	TRBJ2-3	NA	NA	CASSVEVAADTQYF	TGTGCCAGCAGCGTAGAAGTGGCTGCAGATACGCAGTATTTT
14	TRBV14	TRBJ2-4	NA	NA	CASSQDYSKNIQYF	TGTGCCAGCAGCCAAGATTATTCCAAAAACATTCAGTACTTC
17	TRBV3-1/TRBV3-2	TRBJ1-2	NA	NA	CASSEVGRRAVAYGYTF	TGTGCCAGCAGCGAGGTGGGACGTCGGGCAGTAGCCTATGGCTACACCTTC
15	TRBV5-6	TRBJ1-4	TRBD1	NA	CASSFTGTGVEKLFF	TGTGCCAGCAGCTTTACCGGGACAGGGGTTGAAAAACTGTTTTTT
18	TRBV4-3	TRBJ2-7	NA	NA	CASSQRYDLRGPTYEQYF	TGCGCCAGCAGCCAAAGATACGACCTGCGGGGGCCAACCTACGAGCAGTACTTC
12	TRBV19	TRBJ1-2	NA	NA	CASSIFGYGYTF	TGTGCCAGTAGTATATTCGGCTATGGCTACACCTTC
16	TRBV4-2	TRBJ1-3	TRBD1	few	CASSQVGQLGGNTIYF	TGTGCCAGCAGCCAAGTGGGACAGTTGGGCGGAAACACCATATATTTT
14	TRBV30	TRBJ1-3	NA	NA	CASGIGIGGNTIYF	TGTGCCTCCGGAATAGGGATCGGTGGAAACACCATATATTTT
14	TRBV24-1	TRBJ1-1	TRBD1	NA	CATSDPRQGKKDLF	TGTGCCACCAGTGACCCTCGACAGGGAAAGAAGGACCTATTT
14	TRBV20-1	TRBJ1-2	NA	NA	CSASAHTEGYGYTF	TGCAGTGCTAGTGCCCACACGGAAGGCTATGGCTACACCTTC
22	TRBV21-1	TRBJ1-5	NA	NA	CASSKTFPLDRTQPYLNQPQHF	TGTGCCAGCAGCAAAACCTTTCCCTTGGACAGAACACAACCTTATCTCAATCAGCCCCAGCATTTT
14	TRBV27	TRBJ1-6	TRBD1	NA	CASSLTGGVSPLHF	TGTGCCAGCAGCCTGACAGGGGGTGTCTCACCCCTCCACTTT
14	TRBV7-9	TRBJ2-4	TRBD2	NA	CASTPPGRENIQYF	TGTGCCAGCACCCCCCCGGGGAGGGAAAACATTCAGTACTTC
13	TRBV6-1	TRBJ1-2	NA	NA	CASSDSGEEGYTF	TGTGCCAGCAGTGATTCAGGGGAGGAGGGCTACACCTTC
14	TRBV18	TRBJ1-6	NA	NA	CASSPQGNNSPLHF	TGTGCCAGCTCACCACAGGGAAATAATTCACCCCTCCACTTT
14	TRBV10-1	TRBJ1-4	NA	NA	CASSDGTVAEKLFF	TGCGCCAGCAGTGATGGGACCGTGGCTGAAAAACTGTTTTTT
15	TRBV5-6	TRBJ2-6	NA	NA	CASSLVGAGANVLTF	TGTGCCAGCAGCTTGGTGGGGGCTGGGGCCAACGTCCTGACTTTC
14	TRBV6-6	TRBJ1-2	NA	NA	CASTTTTGNYGYTF	TGTGCCAGCACGACCACTACAGGGAACTATGGCTACACCTTC
13	TRBV13	TRBJ2-7	TRBD2	NA	CASSLGRGSKQYF	TGTGCCAGCAGCCTGGGGCGGGGGTCAAAGCAGTACTTC
12	TRBV6-2/TRBV6-3	TRBJ2-3	NA	NA	CASSYERATQYF	TGTGCCAGCAGTTACGAGCGGGCTACGCAGTATTTT
12	TRBV12-3/TRBV12-4	TRBJ2-5	NA	NA	CASTPGLETQYF	TGTGCCAGCACCCCGGGGTTGGAGACCCAGTACTTC
14	TRBV7-9	TRBJ1-4	NA	NA	CASSGRPTNEKLFF	TGTGCCAGCAGTGGGAGGCCAACTAATGAAAAACTGTTTTTT
15	TRBV10-2	TRBJ2-7	TRBD2	NA	CASSESPSGIYEQYF	TGCGCCAGCAGTGAGTCGCCTAGCGGGATCTACGAGCAGTACTTC
15	TRBV18	TRBJ2-2	TRBD1	NA	CASSPPTGTGGELFF	TGTGCCAGCTCACCACCGACAGGGACAGGCGGGGAGCTGTTTTTT
11	TRBV20-1	TRBJ1-3	NA	NA	CSAGQGNTIYF	TGCAGTGCTGGACAGGGAAACACCATATATTTT